The rows below give T cell receptor beta chains drawn from one sample of a study of cytomegalovirus exposure and HLA in healthy donors. Assay: immunoSEQ multiplex PCR; the TCRdb copy retains only in-frame clones and omits some. The data hold roughly 290,000 clones, with roughly 90% observed a single time. Sequenced: PBMCs. The receptors originated from a young woman in good health and CMV-seronegative. Each CDR3 is given with its conserved first and last residue. The D gene is left open where the match is weak. Clone size, where shown, is once, few, many, or a class for clones that have expanded.

D gene	J gene	V gene	clone size	CDR3 DNA	CDR3 protein
-	TRBJ1-1	TRBV12-5	-	TGTGCTAGTTCGACGCATTCACCGGGACACTTGAACACTGAAGCTTTCTTT	CASSTHSPGHLNTEAFF
TRBD1	TRBJ1-2	TRBV30	few	TGTGCCTGGAAACAGGGGGCGCGTGTCTATGGCTACACCTTC	CAWKQGARVYGYTF
-	TRBJ1-3	TRBV19	once	TGTGCCAGTAGTGACATAACAGGCTCTGGAAACACCATATATTTT	CASSDITGSGNTIYF
TRBD1	TRBJ2-1	TRBV5-5	-	TGTGCCAGCAGCTTTGACAGGGGCCTCTACAATGAGCAGTTCTTC	CASSFDRGLYNEQFF
TRBD1	TRBJ1-5	TRBV6-5	once	TGTGCCAGCAGTTACTCCGGGACAGCTAATCAGCCCCAGCATTTT	CASSYSGTANQPQHF
-	TRBJ1-2	TRBV28	-	TGTGCCAGCAGCCCCCCCGGGAGGGGCTACACCTTC	CASSPPGRGYTF
TRBD1	TRBJ1-1	TRBV2	-	TGTGCCAGCAGCGGGACAGGGTTGGCTGAAGCTTTCTTT	CASSGTGLAEAFF
-	TRBJ2-3	TRBV30	-	TGTGCCTGGAGTGCTTACAGGGACGGCACAGATACGCAGTATTTT	CAWSAYRDGTDTQYF
TRBD1	TRBJ1-1	TRBV7-3	once	TGTGCCAGCAGCCCCAACAGGGGGAGCACTGAAGCTTTCTTT	CASSPNRGSTEAFF
-	TRBJ1-4	TRBV5-1	-	TGCGCCAGCAGCTTGGAGACAGTCAAAGAAAAACTGTTTTTT	CASSLETVKEKLFF
-	TRBJ1-2	TRBV4-1	-	TGCGCCAGCAGCCAAGTTGTGTCGGGGGGCGTCGAGGTCGGCTACACCTTC	CASSQVVSGGVEVGYTF
TRBD2	TRBJ2-1	TRBV27	-	TGTGCCAGCAGTTTTCTAGCGGGGGGGGACCAGCAGTTCTTC	CASSFLAGGDQQFF
TRBD1	TRBJ1-6	TRBV5-1	-	TGCGCCAGCAGCAGCAATGGACACAGGGGATTTAATTCACCCCTCCACTTT	CASSSNGHRGFNSPLHF
TRBD2	TRBJ2-5	TRBV5-1	-	TGCGCCAGCAGCTTGTCGACTAGCGGGGGGGGTCAAGAGACCCAGTACTTC	CASSLSTSGGGQETQYF
TRBD2	TRBJ2-4	TRBV9	-	TGTGCCAGCAGCGCTAGCGGGGGGGCGGGAGGGGCGGACATTCAGTACTTC	CASSASGGAGGADIQYF
TRBD1	TRBJ1-3	TRBV5-6	-	TGTGCCAGCAGTTTAGGACAGGGCGCGCCTGGAAACACCATATATTTT	CASSLGQGAPGNTIYF
-	TRBJ2-5	TRBV2	-	TGTGCCAGCAGTGTTAGAAGGAGTCAAGAGACCCAGTACTTC	CASSVRRSQETQYF
TRBD1	TRBJ2-7	TRBV4-1	-	TGCGCCAGCAGCCAAGATTGGGGTTCTGCAGGGGGCCTCGGCGAGCAGTACTTC	CASSQDWGSAGGLGEQYF
TRBD1	TRBJ1-1	TRBV19	-	TGTGCCAGTAGTCTACGACAGGGCCGGGCTTTCTTT	CASSLRQGRAFF
-	TRBJ1-5	TRBV21-1	-	TGTGCCAGCACCTTGGGGGGGGCTAGCAATCAGCCCCAGCATTTT	CASTLGGASNQPQHF
-	TRBJ1-4	TRBV7-9	-	TGTTCCAGCAGAGAGAGAGGAAAACTGTTTTTT	CSSRERGKLFF
-	TRBJ2-3	TRBV4-2	-	TGTGCCAGCAGCCAGGCTTGGACAGATACGCAGTATTTT	CASSQAWTDTQYF
TRBD1	TRBJ1-5	TRBV6-6	-	TGTGCCAGCAGTTACATTACAGGGGGCAATCAGCCCCAGCATTTT	CASSYITGGNQPQHF
TRBD1	TRBJ2-7	TRBV7-9	-	TGTGCCAGCAGACCTCCCGAGGGACAGGGGTGGGAGCAGTACTTC	CASRPPEGQGWEQYF
TRBD2	TRBJ2-7	TRBV6-5	once	TGTGCCAGCACCCCCGGGGGGGGCCCAGGCGAGCAGTACTTC	CASTPGGGPGEQYF
TRBD1	TRBJ2-7	TRBV7-9	-	TGTGCCAGCAGCACACCGGGACAGAAAAACTCATCCTACGAGCAGTACTTC	CASSTPGQKNSSYEQYF
-	TRBJ1-1	TRBV27	-	TGTGCCAGCAGTTTCCTGGACAGCCACACTGAAGCTTTCTTT	CASSFLDSHTEAFF
-	TRBJ1-5	TRBV6-5	-	TGTGCCAGCAGCCCACAGGGTTTAAGCAATCAGCCCCAGCATTTT	CASSPQGLSNQPQHF
TRBD2	TRBJ2-3	TRBV5-1	-	TGCGCCAGCAGCTTGAATCGCGGGGGAGCCCTGAGCACAGATACGCAGTATTTT	CASSLNRGGALSTDTQYF
TRBD1	TRBJ2-7	TRBV19	-	TGTGCCAGTAGGTTCACAGGGGGCAAGGACGAGCAGTACTTC	CASRFTGGKDEQYF
TRBD1	TRBJ2-7	TRBV7-2	-	TGTGCCAGCAGCCAATACAGGGGATCCTACGAGCAGTACTTC	CASSQYRGSYEQYF
-	TRBJ2-2	TRBV5-6	-	TGTGCCAGCAGCCGAAAGGGGGTCCACACCGGGGAGCTGTTTTTT	CASSRKGVHTGELFF
TRBD1	TRBJ2-3	TRBV9	-	TGTGCCAGCAGCGTAGCAGGGGGACCCACAGATACGCAGTATTTT	CASSVAGGPTDTQYF
TRBD1	TRBJ2-7	TRBV27	-	TGTGCCAGCAGTCTCCTATACAGGGGGCAGAGCGAGCAGTACTTC	CASSLLYRGQSEQYF
-	TRBJ1-3	TRBV10-3	-	TGTGCCAGCGGGTTAAGCTCTGGAAACACCATATATTTT	CASGLSSGNTIYF
-	TRBJ2-7	TRBV7-8	once	TGTGCCAGCAGCTTAGCGGGCAGTCAGCAGCAGTACTTC	CASSLAGSQQQYF
TRBD1	TRBJ2-7	TRBV19	-	TGTGCCAGTAGTGCGGGACAGGGGTCCTACGAGCAGTACTTC	CASSAGQGSYEQYF
-	TRBJ2-5	TRBV13	-	TGTGCCAGCAGCTTCGGACTGGAAGAGACCCAGTACTTC	CASSFGLEETQYF
TRBD2	TRBJ2-1	TRBV10-1	-	TGCGCCAGCAGTGACGGGGGGAAAAATGAGCAGTTCTTC	CASSDGGKNEQFF
TRBD1	TRBJ2-3	TRBV2	-	TGTGCCAGCAGTGGGCTTACAGGGGGCTCAGATACGCAGTATTTT	CASSGLTGGSDTQYF
TRBD2	TRBJ2-7	TRBV30	-	TGTGCCGGGTCAGTGGGGGGGAGCTCCTACGAGCAGTACTTC	CAGSVGGSSYEQYF
TRBD2	TRBJ2-7	TRBV6-1	once	TGTGCCAGCAGTGATCTACTAGCGGGGGTGAGTGGGTGGTCCTACGAGCAGTACTTC	CASSDLLAGVSGWSYEQYF
-	TRBJ2-7	TRBV6-1	-	TGTGCCAGCGGGCGTAGCGGAGCATACGAGCAGTACTTC	CASGRSGAYEQYF
TRBD1	TRBJ2-7	TRBV7-8	-	TGTGCCAGCAGCTTAGACAGGGGCGCCTACGAGCAGTACTTC	CASSLDRGAYEQYF
-	TRBJ2-7	TRBV2	-	TGTGCCAGCGGACAGTACTACGAGCAGTACTTC	CASGQYYEQYF
-	TRBJ2-7	TRBV6-5	-	TGTGCCAGCAGTCCGGAGAGGTTCGAGCAGTACTTC	CASSPERFEQYF
-	TRBJ1-1	TRBV7-9	-	TGTGCCAGCAGCAACCGCGGGGGGGGGTGGAGCACTGAAGCTTTCTTT	CASSNRGGGWSTEAFF
-	TRBJ2-2	TRBV9	-	TGTGCCAGCAATCCCGCAGGGTGGAACACCGGGGAGCTGTTTTTT	CASNPAGWNTGELFF
TRBD1	TRBJ2-1	TRBV2	once	TGTGCCAGCGGCACAGGGGGGTCCTACAATGAGCAGTTCTTC	CASGTGGSYNEQFF
TRBD2	TRBJ2-3	TRBV11-2	-	TGTGCCAGCAGCCTCCCGGGACTAGCTACGCAGTATTTT	CASSLPGLATQYF
TRBD2	TRBJ2-4	TRBV4-1	-	TGCGCCAGCAGCCAAGATCGGGGGGGGCTAGGAAACATTCAGTACTTC	CASSQDRGGLGNIQYF
-	TRBJ1-2	TRBV18	once	TGTGCCAGCTCACCAGGGTTACAGCCTAACTATGGCTACACCTTC	CASSPGLQPNYGYTF
-	TRBJ2-3	TRBV5-1	-	TGCGCCAGCAGCTTGGCGACAGCAGATACGCAGTATTTT	CASSLATADTQYF
TRBD2	TRBJ2-7	TRBV7-2	-	TGTGCCAGCAGCTTAGGACTAGCGACTTCCTACGAGCAGTACTTC	CASSLGLATSYEQYF
TRBD1	TRBJ2-7	TRBV18	-	TGTGCCAGCTCACCACAGGGACAGATCTACGAGCAGTACTTC	CASSPQGQIYEQYF
-	TRBJ2-3	TRBV10-1	-	TGCGCCAGCAGTGAGGGTACTAGCACAGATACGCAGTATTTT	CASSEGTSTDTQYF
TRBD1	TRBJ1-2	TRBV18	-	TGTGCCAGCTCCAAACGAACGGGACAGCCTCTATTCTATGGCTACACCTTC	CASSKRTGQPLFYGYTF